Below, 27 T cell receptor beta chains from the same sample are listed, as sequenced in a study of STAT3 mutations in large granular lymphocyte leukemia. Study-wide findings and caveats: Every T-cell large granular lymphocyte leukemia patient had at least one immunodominant TCR beta clonotype.

Their antigens are not known. TCRdb keeps only in-frame clones here, not all; method: immunoSEQ multiplex PCR. The sample has approximately 8,400 clones; around 90% are singletons. Sequenced: peripheral blood mononuclear cells. Receptor source: a man in his sixties with T-cell large granular lymphocyte leukemia. Some clones in this sample may be carry-over from other donors' samples.

The chain joins TRBV6-5 to TRBJ1-5, with 7 positions matching TRBD1. This CDR3 is 15 amino acids long. V lost 6 bases to trimming and J lost 0 bases; unmatched junction nucleotides: 5. Per germline, CDR1 MNHEY and CDR2 SVGAGI. The CDR3 nucleotides read TGTGCCAGCAGGATACACAGGGGTAGCAATCAGCCCCAGCATTTT. Translating it yields CASRIHRGSNQPQHF.

The CDR3 reads CASRTLGQETQYF. Here the CDR3 DNA reads TGCGCCAGCAGGACCCTCGGGCAAGAGACCCAGTACTTC. The V call is TRBV5-1, the J call TRBJ2-5; D gene uncertain. Germline CDR1 and CDR2: SGHRS and YFSETQ. The CDR3 is 13 residues long. Deletions cut 5 bases from V and 2 bases from J, with 10 bases between. Variable domain in full (rest from reference TRBV5-1 and TRBJ2-5): KAGVTQTPRYLIKTRGQQVTLSCSPISGHRSVSWYQQTPGQGLQFLFEYFSETQRNKGNFPGRFSGRQFSNSRSEMNVSTLELGDSALYLCASRTLGQETQYFGPGTRLLVL.

V gene TRBV7-9 combines with J gene TRBJ1-1, with D unresolved. CDR1 and CDR2 (germline): SEHNR, FQNEAQ (reference sequence). V was cut by 1 base and J by 4 bases, with 4 bases left in between. The CDR3 consists of 12 residues. Written as DNA, the CDR3 is TGTGCCAGCAGCTTAGGGCGCACTGAAGCTTTCTTT. Its protein product is CASSLGRTEAFF.

The rearrangement links TRBV6-6 to TRBJ1-2, with 7 nucleotides matching TRBD1. Germline CDR1 and CDR2: MNHNY and SVGAGI (reference sequence). Trimming at V came to 5 bases and at J to 0 bases, leaving 6 bases not matched to a gene. This CDR3 has 15 residues. CDR3 in DNA: TGTGCCAGCAGTACCCGGGACAGATCTAACTATGGCTACACCTTC. This sequence encodes CASSTRDRSNYGYTF.

The gene calls are TRBV7-3 and TRBJ2-1, with D perhaps TRBD1 or TRBD2 (5 bases each). V was shortened by 2 bases and J by 1 base, with 12 bases between the two germline ends. Looked up from germline, CDR1 is SGHTA and CDR2 is FQGTGA. The CDR3 contains 16 residues. CDR3 protein: CASSLQGRTSYNEQFF. CDR3 bases: TGTGCCAGCAGCTTACAGGGCCGGACTTCCTACAATGAGCAGTTCTTC.

The chain couples TRBV9 to TRBJ1-6, with TRBD1 identical over 8 bases. Losses at the gene ends were 4 bases for V and 9 bases for J; bases not matched to a gene: 9. The germline V gene encodes CDR1 SGDLS and CDR2 YYNGEE. The CDR3 consists of 15 residues. The CDR3 bases are TGTGCCAGCAGCCCCCGGACAGGGCTCGGTTCACCCCTCCACTTT. It yields the protein CASSPRTGLGSPLHF. The full variable domain, its missing parts supplied by reference TRBV9 and TRBJ1-6, is DSGVTQTPKHLITATGQRVTLRCSPRSGDLSVYWYQQSLDQGLQFLIQYYNGEERAKGNILERFSAQQFPDLHSELNLSSLELGDSALYFCASSPRTGLGSPLHFGNGTRLTVT.

This clone was recorded only once. The chain couples TRBV27 to TRBJ2-1; D possibly uses TRBD1 or TRBD2 (5 bases each). The CDR3 is 17 residues long. Deletions cut 3 bases from V and 3 bases from J, with 18 bases between. Germline CDR1 reads MNHEY; CDR2 reads SMNVEV (reference sequence). CDR3 residues: CASSFSHGTRDYNEQFF. The DNA for the CDR3 is TGTGCCAGCAGTTTCTCCCACGGGACCCGGGACTACAATGAGCAGTTCTTC.

This chain joins TRBV5-4 and TRBJ2-7; 13 bases are shared with TRBD2. Germline loops: CDR1 SGHNT, CDR2 YYREEE (reference sequence). The junction had 9 bases not matched to a gene; V was cut back by 4 bases and J by 2 bases. The CDR3 extends over 17 amino acids. In nucleotides, the CDR3 is TGTGCCAGCAGCCAAGCGGGACTAGCGGGAATTACCTACGAGCAGTACTTC. Protein sequence: CASSQAGLAGITYEQYF.

DNA for the CDR3: TGCGCCAGCAGCCAAGCCCCCTGGGGGACGGGATCAGATACGCAGTATTTT. This gives the protein CASSQAPWGTGSDTQYF. The chain couples TRBV4-3 to TRBJ2-3; possibly TRBD1 or TRBD2 for D (5 bases each). There are 17 residues in the CDR3. Germline CDR1 reads LGHNA; CDR2 reads YSLEER. V was shortened by 1 base and J by 4 bases, with 18 bases between the two germline ends.

This CDR3 reads CASSTSGTSSYEQYF. The DNA for the CDR3 is TGTGCCAGTAGTACATCCGGGACTAGCTCCTACGAGCAGTACTTC. V and J are TRBV19 and TRBJ2-7, with 8 bases matching TRBD2. The V gene's germline CDR1 is LNHDA and CDR2 SQIVND (reference sequence). Trimming cost V 4 bases and J 0 bases; bases outside gene matches: 5. There are 15 residues in the CDR3.

V usage is TRBV5-8 and J usage is TRBJ2-1; D gene unclear. Germline-derived CDR1 and CDR2 are SGHTS and YDEGEE. The V end was cut by 4 bases, the J end by 0 bases, with 11 bases between. The CDR3 length is 15 residues. The chain's CDR3 is CASSVRLTSYNEQFF. CDR3 DNA: TGTGCCAGCAGCGTAAGACTGACCTCCTACAATGAGCAGTTCTTC.

The J gene is TRBJ2-1, the V gene TRBV6-6, with D unresolved. The length of the CDR3 is 11 residues. V was pared by 4 bases and J by 7 bases, with 5 bases between. Per the germline V gene, CDR1 is MNHNY and CDR2 is SVGAGI (reference sequence). The CDR3 DNA reads as TGTGCCAGCAGTTCGAGGAATGAGCAGTTCTTC. It is translated as CASSSRNEQFF.

The J gene is TRBJ2-7, the V gene TRBV5-4; D perhaps matches TRBD1 (5 bases). Germline V gene lookup returns CDR1 SGHNT and CDR2 YYREEE (reference sequence). The CDR3 covers 13 residues. Between the trimmed V and J ends, which lost 4 bases and 5 bases, there was a span of 13 bases. DNA of the CDR3: TGTGCCAGCAGCAAGGACACCGCCCACGAGCAGTACTTC. It codes for CASSKDTAHEQYF. Combining the CDR3 with reference TRBV5-4 and TRBJ2-7 gives the whole variable domain ETGVTQSPTHLIKTRGQQVTLRCSSQSGHNTVSWYQQALGQGPQFIFQYYREEENGRGNFPPRFSGLQFPNYSSELNVNALELDDSALYLCASSKDTAHEQYFGPGTRLTVT.

The chain uses TRBV6-1 and TRBJ1-3, with D unresolved. The germline gives CDR1 MNHNS, CDR2 SASEGT. CDR3 length: 13 amino acids. Trimming left V 5 bases short and J 4 bases short, with 9 bases between. The CDR3 sequence is CASSPSLGNTIYF. DNA for the CDR3: TGTGCCAGCAGTCCAAGTTTGGGAAACACCATATATTTT.

DNA of the CDR3: TGTGCCAGTAGTACAGAGAACACTGAAGCTTTCTTT. It specifies CASSTENTEAFF. This chain uses TRBV19 with TRBJ1-1, with D unresolved. Germline-derived CDR1 and CDR2 are LNHDA and SQIVND (reference sequence). Trimming took off 4 bases at V and 1 base at J, with 4 bases between the two ends. The CDR3 consists of 12 residues.

The rearrangement links TRBV29-1 to TRBJ2-3; possibly TRBD2 for D (5 bases). Trimming pared 4 bases from V and 1 base from J, leaving 18 bases between. This CDR3 has 16 residues. Per the germline V gene, CDR1 is SQVTM and CDR2 is ANQGSEA. CDR3 nucleotide sequence: TGCAGCGTTGCGGAGGAAGGGAGATCTGGCACAGATACGCAGTATTTT. Protein: CSVAEEGRSGTDTQYF.

Details on this clone: Other nucleotide sequences in the sample specify the same CDR3. The V gene is TRBV30, the J gene TRBJ1-5; D is unclear. This CDR3 contains 15 residues. In germline, CDR1 is GTSNPN, CDR2 SVGIG (reference sequence). V was shortened by 2 bases and J by 6 bases, with 17 bases between the two germline ends. In nucleotides, the CDR3 is TGTGCCTGGAGTACCCCAATGGGAGGCGGTCAGCCCCAGCATTTT. Protein: CAWSTPMGGGQPQHF.

The chain combines TRBV7-2 with TRBJ2-7; no clear D gene. Germline CDR1 and CDR2: SGHTA and FQGNSA. Trimming took 4 bases from V and 6 from J, leaving 10 bases between them. The CDR3 loop spans 12 amino acids. This CDR3 is CASSSDWGEQYF. The CDR3 nucleotides are TGTGCCAGCAGCTCCGATTGGGGCGAGCAGTACTTC.

The chain combines TRBV7-8 with TRBJ2-7, with a possible D match to TRBD2 (6 bases). The CDR3 is made up of 16 amino acids. V gave up 1 base and J gave up 3 bases, with 16 bases separating them. Germline V lookup: CDR1 SGHVS, CDR2 FQNEAQ. CDR3: CASSLGTSSKNYEQYF. The DNA of the CDR3 is TGTGCCAGCAGCTTAGGTACTAGCTCAAAAAACTACGAGCAGTACTTC. The whole variable domain, filled in from reference TRBV7-8 and TRBJ2-7, reads GAGVSQSPRYKVAKRGQDVALRCDPISGHVSLFWYQQALGQGPEFLTYFQNEAQLDKSGLPSDRFFAERPEGSVSTLKIQRTQQEDSAVYLCASSLGTSSKNYEQYFGPGTRLTVT.

The chain combines TRBV28 with TRBJ1-2, with a tentative D call TRBD1 (5 bases). Deletions cut 1 base from V and 7 bases from J, with 16 bases between. The germline V gene encodes CDR1 MDHEN and CDR2 SYDVKM. This CDR3 spans 15 amino acids. CDR3 bases: TGTGCCAGCAGTTTATCCCAGGGTCGGGTAGGTGGCTACACCTTC. Encoded protein: CASSLSQGRVGGYTF.

This chain links TRBV4-1 with TRBJ1-2, with 8 bases identical to TRBD1. V lost 3 bases to trimming and J lost 8 bases; unmatched junction nucleotides: 2. CDR1 is MGHRA and CDR2 is YSYEKL in the germline V gene. This CDR3 has 12 amino acids. Here the CDR3 DNA reads TGCGCCAGCAGCCAGGGGACAGGCGGCTACACCTTC. It yields the protein CASSQGTGGYTF.

CDR3 coding DNA: TGTGCCAGCAGCCAAGATACCCCCGGGGAGCTGTTTTTT. It yields the protein CASSQDTPGELFF. This chain joins TRBV14 and TRBJ2-2; D gene ambiguous. Per the germline V gene, CDR1 is SGHDN and CDR2 is FVKESK. V lost 0 bases and J lost 6, with 5 bases in between. This CDR3 contains 13 residues.

The rearrangement links TRBV2 to TRBJ2-7; 9 bases align to TRBD2. The germline CDR1 and CDR2 sequences are SNHLY and FYNNEI. With 7 bases clipped from V and 0 bases from J, the junction kept 4 bases outside the gene matches. There are 14 residues in the CDR3. CDR3 loop: CASISSGASYEQYF. The CDR3 DNA reads TGTGCCAGCATTTCTAGCGGGGCCTCCTACGAGCAGTACTTC.

The chain links TRBV30 to TRBJ2-7; TRBD2 agrees at 10 bases. The V segment lost 0 bases and the J segment 6 bases; nucleotides outside the gene matches: 8. CDR3 length: 15 amino acids. CDR1 and CDR2 from the germline V gene are GTSNPN and SVGIG (reference sequence). In DNA form, the CDR3 reads TGTGCCTGGAGTGTAGCGGGAGGGACCCTCTTCGAGCAGTACTTC. Translated: CAWSVAGGTLFEQYF.

The chain couples TRBV18 to TRBJ2-7; the match to TRBD2 covers 7 bases. CDR1 KGHSH and CDR2 LQKENI come from the germline V gene. The CDR3 spans 16 residues. The J segment lost 10 bases and the V segment lost 3 bases, leaving 18 bases of the junction unmatched. CDR3 sequence: CASSPPRLPGGNRQYF. In nucleotides, the CDR3 is TGTGCCAGCTCACCTCCCCGTCTTCCGGGAGGAAACCGACAGTACTTC.

This chain links TRBV6-1 with TRBJ1-1, with TRBD1 matching over 8 bases. V was clipped by 5 bases and J by 11 bases; unmatched bases: 10. Per the germline V gene, CDR1 is MNHNS and CDR2 is SASEGT. The CDR3 extends over 13 amino acids. The CDR3 reads CASSTRTTGDAFF. Here the CDR3 DNA reads TGTGCCAGCAGTACTCGGACGACAGGGGATGCTTTCTTT.

This chain joins TRBV28 and TRBJ1-5; 9 bases fit TRBD1. Losses at the gene ends were 8 bases for V and 4 bases for J; bases not matched to a gene: 6. Germline V CDR1 and CDR2: MDHEN, SYDVKM. The CDR3 contains 14 residues. CDR3 coding DNA: TGTGCCAGCCGAGGGACAGGGTGGAATCAGCCCCAGCATTTT. Translating it yields CASRGTGWNQPQHF.